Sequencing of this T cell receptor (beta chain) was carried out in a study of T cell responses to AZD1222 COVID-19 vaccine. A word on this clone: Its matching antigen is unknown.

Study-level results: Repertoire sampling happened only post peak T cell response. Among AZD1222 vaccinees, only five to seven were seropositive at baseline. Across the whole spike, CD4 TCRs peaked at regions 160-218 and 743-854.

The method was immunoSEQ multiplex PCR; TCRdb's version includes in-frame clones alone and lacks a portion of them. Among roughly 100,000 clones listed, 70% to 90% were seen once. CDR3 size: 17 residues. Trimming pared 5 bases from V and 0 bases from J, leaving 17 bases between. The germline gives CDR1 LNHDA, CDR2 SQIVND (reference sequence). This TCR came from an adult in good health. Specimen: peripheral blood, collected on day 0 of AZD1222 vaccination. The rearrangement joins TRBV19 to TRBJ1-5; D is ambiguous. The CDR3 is CASSLPRRKYSNQPQHF. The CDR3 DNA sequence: TGTGCCAGTAGTCTTCCCCGACGGAAATATAGCAATCAGCCCCAGCATTTT.